Here is one T cell receptor (beta chain) with its context. V trimming: 3 bases; J trimming: 5 bases; junction bases outside the gene matches: 1. The CDR3 runs to 14 residues. CDR1 is MDHEN and CDR2 is SYDVKM in the germline V gene. This table comes from immunoSEQ multiplex PCR, and its TCRdb copy is limited to in-frame clones, with some not included. This table holds under 300,000 clones, roughly 91% found once. The data belong to a study of blood T cell repertoires in COVID-19. Study at large: Sources were T cells, B-cell-depleted T cells, or PBMCs; the material itself was cDNA or gDNA.

In Cohort 3, a recovered donor had either two negative PCRs, clearance, or symptom resolution. V and J are TRBV28 and TRBJ1-6; 7 positions match TRBD1. The sequence was collected from a woman in her sixties or seventies who had recovered from COVID-19. Sequencing used PBMCs or T cells enriched from blood (not recorded which). CDR3 amino acids: CASSFTGDNSPLHF. In DNA, the CDR3 is TGTGCCAGCAGTTTTACAGGGGATAATTCACCCCTCCACTTT. Full variable domain (outside the CDR3, taken from reference TRBV28 and TRBJ1-6): DVKVTQSSRYLVKRTGEKVFLECVQDMDHENMFWYRQDPGLGLRLIYFSYDVKMKEKGDIPEGYSVSREKKERFSLILESASTNQTSMYLCASSFTGDNSPLHFGNGTRLTVT.